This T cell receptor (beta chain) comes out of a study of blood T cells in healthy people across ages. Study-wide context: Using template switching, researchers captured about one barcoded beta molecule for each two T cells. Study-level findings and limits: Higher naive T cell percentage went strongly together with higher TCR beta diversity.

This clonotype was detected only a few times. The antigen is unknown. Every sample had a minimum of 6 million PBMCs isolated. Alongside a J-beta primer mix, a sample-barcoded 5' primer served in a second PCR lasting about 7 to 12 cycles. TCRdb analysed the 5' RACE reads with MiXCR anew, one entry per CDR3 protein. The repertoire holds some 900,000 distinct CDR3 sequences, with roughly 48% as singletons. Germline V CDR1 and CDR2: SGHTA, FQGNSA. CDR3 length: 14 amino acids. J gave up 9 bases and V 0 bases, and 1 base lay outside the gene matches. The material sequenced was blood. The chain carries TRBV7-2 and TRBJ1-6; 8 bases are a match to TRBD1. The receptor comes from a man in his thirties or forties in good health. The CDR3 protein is CASSLAGQGSPLHF. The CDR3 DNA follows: TGTGCCAGCAGCTTAGCCGGACAGGGTTCACCCCTCCACTTT.